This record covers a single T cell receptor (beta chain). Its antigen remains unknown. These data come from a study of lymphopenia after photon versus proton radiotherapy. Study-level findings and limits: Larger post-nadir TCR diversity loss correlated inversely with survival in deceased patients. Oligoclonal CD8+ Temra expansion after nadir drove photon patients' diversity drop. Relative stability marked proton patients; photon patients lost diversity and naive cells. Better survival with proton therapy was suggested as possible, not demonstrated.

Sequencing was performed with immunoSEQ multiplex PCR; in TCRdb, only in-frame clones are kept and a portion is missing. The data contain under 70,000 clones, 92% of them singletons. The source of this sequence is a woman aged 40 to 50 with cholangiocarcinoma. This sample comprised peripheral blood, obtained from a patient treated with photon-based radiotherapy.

CDR3 sequence: CASSSRKAGGHNEQFF. CDR3 DNA sequence: TGTGCCAGCAGCTCACGTAAGGCGGGGGGCCACAATGAGCAGTTCTTC. The gene calls are TRBV7-3 and TRBJ2-1, with 8 bases lining up with TRBD2. V trimming: 4 bases; J trimming: 5 bases; junction bases outside the gene matches: 10. The CDR3 consists of 16 residues. Germline CDR1 SGHTA, CDR2 FQGTGA. Together with reference TRBV7-3 and TRBJ2-1, the CDR3 gives the full variable domain: GAGVSQTPSNKVTEKGKYVELRCDPISGHTALYWYRQSLGQGPEFLIYFQGTGAADDSGLPNDRFFAVRPEGSVSTLKIQRTERGDSAVYLCASSSRKAGGHNEQFFGPGTRLTVL.